This T cell receptor beta chain stems from a study of cytomegalovirus exposure and HLA in healthy donors. The V end was cut by 1 base, the J end by 6 bases, with 16 bases between. The CDR3 spans 15 residues. CDR1 LGHNT and CDR2 FRNRAP come from the germline V gene. This clone was seen a single time. Its antigen is undetermined. PCR involved 60 Vbeta and 13 Jbeta primers. Sequenced by immunoSEQ multiplex PCR; TCRdb stores in-frame clones only, minus some. Found here are about 120,000 clones, more than 80% of them singletons; the top ten hold around 10%. Findings and caveats of the study: The investigators catalogued some 160 TCR beta chains as cytomegalovirus-associated. Immune exposure was documented only through CMV serostatus. Certain sequence variants were highly shared and formed a cluster, and this cluster was likely a sequencing artifact. Cytomegalovirus status was reportedly diagnosed by the classifier with high specificity and sensitivity.

J is TRBJ2-7 and V is TRBV12-5, with D tentatively TRBD1 (6 bases). The source material was PBMCs. The clonotype comes from a man younger than 40 in good health and CMV-seropositive. CDR3 DNA: TGTGCTAGTGGTTTGGAGGTCAGGGGAAGGGGCGAGCAGTACTTC. Its protein product is CASGLEVRGRGEQYF.